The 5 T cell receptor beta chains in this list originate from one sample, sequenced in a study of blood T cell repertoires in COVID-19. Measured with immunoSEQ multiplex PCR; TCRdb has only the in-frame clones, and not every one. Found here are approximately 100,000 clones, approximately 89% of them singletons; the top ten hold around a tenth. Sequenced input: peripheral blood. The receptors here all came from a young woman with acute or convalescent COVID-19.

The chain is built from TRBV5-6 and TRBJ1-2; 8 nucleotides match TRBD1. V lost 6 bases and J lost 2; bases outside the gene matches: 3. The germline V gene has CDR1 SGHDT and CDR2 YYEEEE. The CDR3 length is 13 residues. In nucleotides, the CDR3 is TGTGCCAGCACCAGGACAGGGAACTATGGCTACACCTTC. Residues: CASTRTGNYGYTF.

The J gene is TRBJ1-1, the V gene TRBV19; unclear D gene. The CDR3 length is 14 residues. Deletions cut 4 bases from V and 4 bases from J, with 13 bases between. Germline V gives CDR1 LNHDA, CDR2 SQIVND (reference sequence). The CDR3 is CASSTSDIPTEAFF. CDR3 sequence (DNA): TGTGCCAGTAGTACCTCCGACATACCCACTGAAGCTTTCTTT.

CDR3 protein: CASNLLGGSTDTQYF. The CDR3 DNA reads TGTGCCAGCAACCTCCTGGGGGGGTCGACAGATACGCAGTATTTT. J is TRBJ2-3 and V is TRBV9; 7 bases are shared with TRBD2. The CDR3 is made up of 15 amino acids. Germline values: CDR1 SGDLS, CDR2 YYNGEE. V dropped 6 bases and J dropped 3; count of bases not matched to a gene: 10.

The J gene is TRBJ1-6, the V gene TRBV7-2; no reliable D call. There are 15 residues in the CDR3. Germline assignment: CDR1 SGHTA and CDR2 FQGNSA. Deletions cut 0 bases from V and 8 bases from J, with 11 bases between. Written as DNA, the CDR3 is TGTGCCAGCAGCTTAGCCTCCGGGAGGGATTCACCCCTCCACTTT. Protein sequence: CASSLASGRDSPLHF.

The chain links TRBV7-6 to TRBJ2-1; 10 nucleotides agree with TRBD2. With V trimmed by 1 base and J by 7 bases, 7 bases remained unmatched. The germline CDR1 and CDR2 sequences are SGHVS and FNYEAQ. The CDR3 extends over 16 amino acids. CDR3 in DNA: TGTGCCAGCAGCTTAGGGACTAGCGGTTTAGGGAATGAGCAGTTCTTC. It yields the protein CASSLGTSGLGNEQFF.